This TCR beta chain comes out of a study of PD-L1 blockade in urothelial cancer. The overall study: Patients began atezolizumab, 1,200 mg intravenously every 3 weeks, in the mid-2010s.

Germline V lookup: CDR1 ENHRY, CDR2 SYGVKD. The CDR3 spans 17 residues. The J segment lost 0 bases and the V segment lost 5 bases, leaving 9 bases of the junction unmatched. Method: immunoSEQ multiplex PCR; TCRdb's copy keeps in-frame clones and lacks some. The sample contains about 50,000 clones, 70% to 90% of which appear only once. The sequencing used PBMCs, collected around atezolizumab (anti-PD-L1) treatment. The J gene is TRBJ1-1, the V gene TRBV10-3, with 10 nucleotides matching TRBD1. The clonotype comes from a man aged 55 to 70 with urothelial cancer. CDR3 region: CAISWTGGRELNTEAFF. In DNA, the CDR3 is TGTGCCATCAGTTGGACAGGGGGTCGGGAGCTGAACACTGAAGCTTTCTTT.